The clone carrying this TCR beta chain showed up just a few times. No antigen is known for it. Time point described: pre-treatment sample, taken before nivolumab and TIL therapy. The record originates from a study of TIL therapy for anti-PD-1-resistant metastatic lung cancer. Study context: Progressing patients received lymphodepletion, expanded TIL infusion and IL-2. Study conclusions and caveats: The cohort had more treatment-naive, never-smoker and oncogene-addicted patients than typical.

The libraries were made with immunoSEQ v3. Each library reached some 2 million read pairs, or roughly 4.5-6 million at deep level. Profiled with immunoSEQ multiplex PCR; TCRdb holds only in-frame clones, not every one. The profile shows around 33,000 clones, around two thirds of them singletons. The specimen comprised blood, sampled at baseline. The sequence came from a woman between 30 and 80 years old with non-small cell lung cancer.

The CDR3 nucleotides read TGTGCCAGCAGCCTAGCGGCGAGCTCCTACGAGCAGTACTTC. Protein: CASSLAASSYEQYF. V usage is TRBV5-5 and J usage is TRBJ2-7; 7 bases map to TRBD2. CDR1 and CDR2 (germline): SGHKS, YYEKEE (reference sequence). V lost 4 bases and J lost 0; bases outside the gene matches: 4. The CDR3 spans 14 residues.